This entry lists 5 T cell receptor beta chains sequenced from one sample in a study of blood T cell repertoires in COVID-19. Measured with immunoSEQ multiplex PCR; TCRdb has only the in-frame clones, and not every one. The table shows approximately 100,000 clones, with more than 80% occurring only once. Specimen: peripheral blood. The receptors were gathered from a human donor in a cohort sampled during active COVID-19.

V gene TRBV28 combines with J gene TRBJ1-6; 7 nucleotides agree with TRBD1. V gave up 6 bases and J gave up 5 bases; unmatched junction bases: 4. CDR1 and CDR2 (germline): MDHEN, SYDVKM. The CDR3 totals 14 residues. The CDR3 coding sequence is TGTGCCAGCAGACCGGGACAGAATAATTCACCCCTCCACTTT. This codes for CASRPGQNNSPLHF.

This chain uses TRBV2 with TRBJ1-2; D gene uncertain. Germline V CDR1 and CDR2: SNHLY, FYNNEI. V lost 6 bases and J 7 bases, leaving 9 bases between the germline ends. The CDR3 has 11 amino acids. In DNA, the CDR3 is TGTGCCAGCAGCGCGAGGCTTGGCTACACCTTC. It encodes CASSARLGYTF.

The chain employs TRBV5-4 and TRBJ2-4, with a weak D call TRBD1 (5 bases). Germline lookup yields CDR1 SGHNT and CDR2 YYREEE (reference sequence). The V end was cut by 0 bases, the J end by 5 bases, with 6 bases between. This CDR3 region has 13 residues. CDR3 nucleotide sequence: TGTGCCAGCAGCTTGGCCAGGGAAAACATTCAGTACTTC. Its translation is CASSLARENIQYF.

This sequence joins TRBV27 and TRBJ2-7; TRBD2 agrees at 7 bases. The CDR3 is 14 residues long. V trimming: 4 bases; J trimming: 7 bases; junction bases outside the gene matches: 10. Germline CDR1 and CDR2: MNHEY and SMNVEV (reference sequence). The CDR3 nucleotides are TGTGCCAGCAGTTCAGCGGGGCCCGTCTTGGAGCAGTACTTC. It translates to CASSSAGPVLEQYF.

J is TRBJ1-4 and V is TRBV7-9; possibly TRBD1 for D (6 bases). The germline V gene has CDR1 SEHNR and CDR2 FQNEAQ (reference sequence). The CDR3 runs to 16 residues. The germline V and J ends were trimmed by 0 bases and 4 bases, with 12 bases remaining between them. As DNA, the CDR3 is TGTGCCAGCAGCTTAGCGACGGTACAGGGTAATGAAAAACTGTTTTTT. Residues: CASSLATVQGNEKLFF.